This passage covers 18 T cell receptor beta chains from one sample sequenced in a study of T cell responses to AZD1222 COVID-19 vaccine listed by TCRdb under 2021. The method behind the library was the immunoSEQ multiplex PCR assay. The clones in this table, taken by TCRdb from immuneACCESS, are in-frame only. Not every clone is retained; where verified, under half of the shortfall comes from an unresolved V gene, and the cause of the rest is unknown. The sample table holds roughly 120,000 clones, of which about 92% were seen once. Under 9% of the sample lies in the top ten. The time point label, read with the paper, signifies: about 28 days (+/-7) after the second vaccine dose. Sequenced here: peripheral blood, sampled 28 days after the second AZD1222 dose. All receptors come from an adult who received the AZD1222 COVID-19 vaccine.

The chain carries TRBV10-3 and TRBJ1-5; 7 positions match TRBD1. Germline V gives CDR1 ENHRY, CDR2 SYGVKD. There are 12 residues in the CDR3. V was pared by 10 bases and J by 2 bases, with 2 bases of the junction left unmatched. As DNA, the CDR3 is TGTGCCACAGGACAGGGCAATCAGCCCCAGCATTTT. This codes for CATGQGNQPQHF.

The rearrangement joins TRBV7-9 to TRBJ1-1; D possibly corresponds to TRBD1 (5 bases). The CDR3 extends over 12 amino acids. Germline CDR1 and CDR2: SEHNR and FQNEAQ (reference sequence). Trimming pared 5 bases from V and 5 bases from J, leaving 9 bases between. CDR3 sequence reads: CASSKQGTEAFF. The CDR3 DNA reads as TGTGCCAGCAGCAAGCAGGGAACTGAAGCTTTCTTT.

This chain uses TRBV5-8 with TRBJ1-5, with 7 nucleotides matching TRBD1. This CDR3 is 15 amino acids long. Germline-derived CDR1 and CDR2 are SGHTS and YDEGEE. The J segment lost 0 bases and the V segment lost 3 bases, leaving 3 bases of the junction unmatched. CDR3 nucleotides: TGTGCCAGCAGCTCGGGGACAGTTAGCAATCAGCCCCAGCATTTT. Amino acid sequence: CASSSGTVSNQPQHF.

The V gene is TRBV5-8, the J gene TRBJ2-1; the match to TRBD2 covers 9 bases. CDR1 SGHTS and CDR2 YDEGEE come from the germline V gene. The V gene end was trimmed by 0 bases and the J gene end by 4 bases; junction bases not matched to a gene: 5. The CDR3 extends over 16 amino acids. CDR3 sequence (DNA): TGTGCCAGCAGCTTGGGTAGCGGGAGTGTTTACAATGAGCAGTTCTTC. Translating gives CASSLGSGSVYNEQFF. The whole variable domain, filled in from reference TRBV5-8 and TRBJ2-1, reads EAGVTQSPTHLIKTRGQQATLRCSPISGHTSVYWYQQALGLGLQFLLWYDEGEERNRGNFPPRFSGRQFPNYSSELNVNALELEDSALYLCASSLGSGSVYNEQFFGPGTRLTVL.

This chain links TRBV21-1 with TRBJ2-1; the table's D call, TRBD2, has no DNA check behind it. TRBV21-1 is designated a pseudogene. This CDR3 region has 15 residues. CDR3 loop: CASSNLAGHYNEQFF. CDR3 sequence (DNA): TGTGCCAGCAGCAATCTAGCGGGGCACTACAATGAGCAGTTCTTC.

The CDR3 DNA is TGTGCCAGCAGTAGGTCTAGCGGGACCGGCCACAATGAGCAGTTCTTC. This gives the protein CASSRSSGTGHNEQFF. The chain joins TRBV28 to TRBJ2-1; 9 bases match TRBD2. V lost 5 bases, J lost 5 bases, and 10 bases stayed unmatched. Germline V CDR1 and CDR2: MDHEN, SYDVKM. CDR3 size: 16 residues. The entire variable domain, with the rest obtained from reference TRBV28 and TRBJ2-1, is as follows: DVKVTQSSRYLVKRTGEKVFLECVQDMDHENMFWYRQDPGLGLRLIYFSYDVKMKEKGDIPEGYSVSREKKERFSLILESASTNQTSMYLCASSRSSGTGHNEQFFGPGTRLTVL.

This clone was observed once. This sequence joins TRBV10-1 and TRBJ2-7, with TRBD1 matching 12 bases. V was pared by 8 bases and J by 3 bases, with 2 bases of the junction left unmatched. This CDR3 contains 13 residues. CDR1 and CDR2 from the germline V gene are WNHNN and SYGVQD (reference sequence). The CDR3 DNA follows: TGCGCCAGCGGGGACAGGGGGCTCTACGAGCAGTACTTC. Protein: CASGDRGLYEQYF.

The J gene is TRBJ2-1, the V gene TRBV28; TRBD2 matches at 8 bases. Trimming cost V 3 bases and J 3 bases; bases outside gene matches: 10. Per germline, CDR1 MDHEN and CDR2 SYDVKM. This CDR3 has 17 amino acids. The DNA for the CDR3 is TGTGCCAGCAGTTTTCTCGGGAGGGGGGGCCTCTACAATGAGCAGTTCTTC. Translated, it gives CASSFLGRGGLYNEQFF.

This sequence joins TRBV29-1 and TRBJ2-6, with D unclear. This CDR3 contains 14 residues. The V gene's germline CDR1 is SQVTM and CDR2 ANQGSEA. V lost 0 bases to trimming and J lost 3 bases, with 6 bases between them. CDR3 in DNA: TGCAGCGTTGAAGATTCGGGTGGGGCCAACGTCCTGACTTTC. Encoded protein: CSVEDSGGANVLTF.

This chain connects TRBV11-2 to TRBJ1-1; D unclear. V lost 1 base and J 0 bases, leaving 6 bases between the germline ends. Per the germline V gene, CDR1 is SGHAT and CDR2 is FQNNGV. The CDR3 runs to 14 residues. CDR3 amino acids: CASSLVPLNTEAFF. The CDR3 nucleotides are TGTGCCAGCAGCTTAGTTCCCTTGAACACTGAAGCTTTCTTT. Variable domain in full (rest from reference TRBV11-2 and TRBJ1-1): EAGVAQSPRYKIIEKRQSVAFWCNPISGHATLYWYQQILGQGPKLLIQFQNNGVVDDSQLPKDRFSAERLKGVDSTLKIQPAKLEDSAVYLCASSLVPLNTEAFFGQGTRLTVV.

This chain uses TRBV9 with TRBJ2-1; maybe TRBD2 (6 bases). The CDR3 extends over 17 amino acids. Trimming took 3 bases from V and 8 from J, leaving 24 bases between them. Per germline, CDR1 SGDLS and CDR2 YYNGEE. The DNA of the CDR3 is TGTGCCAGCAGCGGGAACCCGGGACTCGACCAGCCCTATGAGCAGTTCTTC. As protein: CASSGNPGLDQPYEQFF.

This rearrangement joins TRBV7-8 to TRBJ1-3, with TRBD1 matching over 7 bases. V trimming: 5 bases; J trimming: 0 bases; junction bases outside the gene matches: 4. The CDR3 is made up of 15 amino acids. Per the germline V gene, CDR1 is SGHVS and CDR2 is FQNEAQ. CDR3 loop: CASSDRDYSGNTIYF. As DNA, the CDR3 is TGTGCCAGCAGCGACAGGGACTACTCTGGAAACACCATATATTTT.

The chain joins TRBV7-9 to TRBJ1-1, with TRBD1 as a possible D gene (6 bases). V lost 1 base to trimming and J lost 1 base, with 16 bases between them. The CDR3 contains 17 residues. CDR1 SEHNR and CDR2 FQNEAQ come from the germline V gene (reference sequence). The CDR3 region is CASSLGSPRGGNTEAFF. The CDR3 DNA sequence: TGTGCCAGCAGCTTAGGATCCCCCAGGGGCGGGAACACTGAAGCTTTCTTT.

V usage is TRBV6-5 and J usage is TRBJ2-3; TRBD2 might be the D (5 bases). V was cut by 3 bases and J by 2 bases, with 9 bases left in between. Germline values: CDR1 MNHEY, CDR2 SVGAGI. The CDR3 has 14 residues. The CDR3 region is CASSYGENTDTQYF. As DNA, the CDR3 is TGTGCCAGCAGTTATGGGGAGAACACAGATACGCAGTATTTT.

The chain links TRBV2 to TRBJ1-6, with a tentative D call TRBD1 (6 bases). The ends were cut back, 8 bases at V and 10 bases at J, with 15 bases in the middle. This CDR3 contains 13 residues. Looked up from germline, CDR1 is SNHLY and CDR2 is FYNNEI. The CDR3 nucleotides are TGTGCCAGCCGCCGGGACATCAAATCACCCCTCCACTTT. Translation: CASRRDIKSPLHF.

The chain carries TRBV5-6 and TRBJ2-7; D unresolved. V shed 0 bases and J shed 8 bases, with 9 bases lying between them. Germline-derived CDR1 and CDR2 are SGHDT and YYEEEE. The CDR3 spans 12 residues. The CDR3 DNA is TGTGCCAGCAGCTTGGGTTCCTCCCAGCAGTACTTC. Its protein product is CASSLGSSQQYF.

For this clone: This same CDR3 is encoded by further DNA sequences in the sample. DNA for the CDR3: TGTGCCAGCTCGCGGACTAGCGGGAGCACAGATACGCAGTATTTT. Its protein is CASSRTSGSTDTQYF. The chain couples TRBV18 to TRBJ2-3, with TRBD2 matching 11 bases. The CDR3 totals 15 residues. V lost 6 bases, J lost 0 bases, and 2 bases stayed unmatched. The V gene's germline CDR1 is KGHSH and CDR2 LQKENI.

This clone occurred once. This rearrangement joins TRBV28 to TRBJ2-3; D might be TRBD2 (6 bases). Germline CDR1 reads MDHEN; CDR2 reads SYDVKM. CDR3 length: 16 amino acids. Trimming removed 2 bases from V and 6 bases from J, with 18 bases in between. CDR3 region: CASSLRLAVRGDTQYF. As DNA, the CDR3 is TGTGCCAGCAGTTTAAGGCTAGCCGTTCGGGGGGATACGCAGTATTTT.